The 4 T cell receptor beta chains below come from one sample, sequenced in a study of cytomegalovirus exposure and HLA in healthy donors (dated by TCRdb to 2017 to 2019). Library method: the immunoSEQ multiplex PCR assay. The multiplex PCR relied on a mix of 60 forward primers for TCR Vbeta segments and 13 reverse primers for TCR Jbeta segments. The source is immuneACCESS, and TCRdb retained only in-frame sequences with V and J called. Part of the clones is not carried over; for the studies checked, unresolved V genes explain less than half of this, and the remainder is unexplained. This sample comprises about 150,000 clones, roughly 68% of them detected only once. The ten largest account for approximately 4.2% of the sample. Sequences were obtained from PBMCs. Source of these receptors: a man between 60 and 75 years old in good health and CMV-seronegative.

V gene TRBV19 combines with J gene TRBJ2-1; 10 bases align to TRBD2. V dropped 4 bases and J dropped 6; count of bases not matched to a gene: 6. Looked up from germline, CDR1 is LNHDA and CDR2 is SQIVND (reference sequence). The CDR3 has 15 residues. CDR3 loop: CASSSPSGRVNEQFF. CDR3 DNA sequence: TGTGCCAGTAGTAGTCCTAGCGGGAGAGTCAATGAGCAGTTCTTC.

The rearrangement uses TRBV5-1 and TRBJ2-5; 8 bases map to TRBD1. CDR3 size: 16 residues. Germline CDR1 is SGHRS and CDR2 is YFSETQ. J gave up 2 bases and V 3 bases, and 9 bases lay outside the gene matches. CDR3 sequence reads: CASSSMQGARQETQYF. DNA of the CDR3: TGCGCCAGCAGCTCGATGCAGGGGGCACGTCAAGAGACCCAGTACTTC.

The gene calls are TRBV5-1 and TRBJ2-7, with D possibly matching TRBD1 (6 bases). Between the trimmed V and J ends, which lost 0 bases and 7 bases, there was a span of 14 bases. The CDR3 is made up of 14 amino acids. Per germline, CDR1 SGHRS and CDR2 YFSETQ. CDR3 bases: TGCGCCAGCAGCTTGGGACAGGCCGCAGGGGAGCAGTACTTC. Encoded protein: CASSLGQAAGEQYF.

This CDR3 reads CASSLYSGPAYEQYF. The CDR3 nucleotides are TGTGCCAGCAGTTTATACTCAGGGCCTGCCTACGAGCAGTACTTC. The chain carries TRBV27 and TRBJ2-7; TRBD1 might be the D (5 bases). This CDR3 is 15 amino acids long. V dropped 1 base and J dropped 2 bases, with 12 bases sitting between them. Germline V gene lookup returns CDR1 MNHEY and CDR2 SMNVEV (reference sequence).